Presented here are 29 T cell receptor beta chains from one specimen sequenced in a study of T cells expressing NK-cell markers (dated by TCRdb to 2018 to 2021). Library preparation was by 5' RACE. The run used an Illumina HiSeq 2000. Reads reprocessed by TCRdb are summarized as one entry per CDR3 protein sequence, and DNA is absent. The sample's clone listing holds fewer than 400,000 distinct CDR3 sequences. Under 6.5% of the sample is taken by the ten largest. The sequenced sample consisted of blood T cells: a sorted CD56 or NKG2C T cell subset, CD4+ or CD8+ T cells, or bulk PBMC T cells (not recorded which). These receptors all stem from a man between 18 and 69 years old in good health.

V is TRBV6-1 and J is TRBJ1-2; TCRdb outputs TRBD1, but without DNA this stays unchecked. The CDR3 has 13 residues. Germline-derived CDR1 and CDR2 are MNHNS and SASEGT. The CDR3 spells CASSGPGAAGYTF.

The chain links TRBV5-1 to TRBJ2-3; without DNA, the TCRdb call of TRBD1 cannot be checked. This CDR3 comprises 15 residues. Germline V lookup: CDR1 SGHRS, CDR2 YFSETQ. The CDR3 loop reads CASRPGEHLTDTQYF.

The gene calls are TRBV6-1 and TRBJ1-5; as DNA is missing, the TRBD1 call by TCRdb cannot be tested. This CDR3 is built from 15 residues. CDR1 is MNHNS, CDR2 SASEGT, per germline. CDR3 region: CASTPTRGPNQPQHF.

J is TRBJ2-6 and V is TRBV18; no DNA is available, so the TRBD1 call from TCRdb remains unchecked. This CDR3 is 18 amino acids long. The germline CDR1 and CDR2 sequences are KGHSH and LQKENI. The CDR3 here is CASSVQGIGLSGANVLTF.

The chain recombines TRBV3-1 with TRBJ1-2; no DNA is available, so the TRBD1 call from TCRdb remains unchecked. CDR1 is LGHDT, CDR2 YNNKEL, per germline (reference sequence). CDR3 length: 15 amino acids. The CDR3 region is CASSRRGGQRYGYTF. Full variable domain (missing parts from reference TRBV3-1 and TRBJ1-2): DTAVSQTPKYLVTQMGNDKSIKCEQNLGHDTMYWYKQDSKKFLKIMFSYNNKELIINETVPNRFSPKSPDKAHLNLHINSLELGDSAVYFCASSRRGGQRYGYTFGSGTRLTVV.

This sequence joins TRBV11-2 and TRBJ2-1; TCRdb proposes TRBD1, but this gene call is untestable without DNA. Germline V gives CDR1 SGHAT, CDR2 FQNNGV. The CDR3 totals 14 residues. The CDR3 here is CASSFTGGKNEQFF.

This chain joins TRBV9 and TRBJ2-1; TCRdb names TRBD2, which stays unverified in the absence of DNA. The CDR3 totals 14 residues. Germline V CDR1 and CDR2: SGDLS, YYNGEE. This chain's CDR3 is CASTPSTAINEQFF.

The rearrangement joins TRBV5-6 to TRBJ2-2; TCRdb designates TRBD1, a call that cannot be tested without DNA. CDR1 and CDR2 (germline): SGHDT, YYEEEE. This CDR3 is built from 17 residues. This chain's CDR3 is CASSRSITGTNTGELFF.

The V gene is TRBV11-2, the J gene TRBJ2-2; lacking DNA, the TRBD2 call made by TCRdb goes unchecked. There are 17 residues in the CDR3. Germline CDR1 SGHAT, CDR2 FQNNGV. CDR3 region: CASSASTSGGNTGELFF.

This sequence joins TRBV11-2 and TRBJ2-5; there is no DNA to check the TCRdb D call of TRBD2. Germline V gene sequence: CDR1 SGHAT, CDR2 FQNNGV. The CDR3 spans 18 residues. This chain's CDR3 is CASSSPLAGVLYQETQYF.

This chain connects TRBV20-1 to TRBJ1-5. CDR1 is DFQATT, CDR2 SNEGSKA, per germline (reference sequence). The CDR3 sequence is 11 residues long. CDR3 region: CSAPNGVAQHF.

This chain connects TRBV20-1 to TRBJ1-1; the TRBD1 assignment by TCRdb is unverifiable without DNA. Per germline, CDR1 DFQATT and CDR2 SNEGSKA (reference sequence). The CDR3 has 16 residues. CDR3 in amino acids: CSARDQGQGRNTEAFF.

The V and J genes are TRBV29-1 and TRBJ2-3; TCRdb proposes TRBD2, but this gene call is untestable without DNA. CDR1 is SQVTM and CDR2 is ANQGSEA in the germline V gene. The CDR3 totals 13 residues. The CDR3 here is CSVAGRNTDTQYF.

The V and J genes are TRBV7-9 and TRBJ1-1; TCRdb's D gene call, TRBD1, goes unchecked for lack of DNA. The CDR3 has 16 amino acids. Per the germline V gene, CDR1 is SEHNR and CDR2 is FQNEAQ (reference sequence). The chain's CDR3 is CASSLLGGAGVTEAFF. Together with reference TRBV7-9 and TRBJ1-1, the CDR3 gives the full variable domain: DTGVSQNPRHKITKRGQNVTFRCDPISEHNRLYWYRQTLGQGPEFLTYFQNEAQLEKSRLLSDRFSAERPKGSFSTLEIQRTEQGDSAMYLCASSLLGGAGVTEAFFGQGTRLTVV.

This rearrangement joins TRBV2 to TRBJ2-5; TCRdb indicates TRBD1, and absent DNA this call remains unverified. The CDR3 consists of 14 residues. CDR1 SNHLY and CDR2 FYNNEI come from the germline V gene. CDR3 residues: CASSERGGGRTQYF. Combining the CDR3 with reference TRBV2 and TRBJ2-5 gives the whole variable domain EPEVTQTPSHQVTQMGQEVILRCVPISNHLYFYWYRQILGQKVEFLVSFYNNEISEKSEIFDDQFSVERPDGSNFTLKIRSTKLEDSAMYFCASSERGGGRTQYFGPGTRLLVL.

V gene TRBV6-1 combines with J gene TRBJ2-3; with no DNA, the TCRdb D assignment of TRBD2 cannot be verified. CDR3 size: 14 residues. The germline gives CDR1 MNHNS, CDR2 SASEGT. This chain's CDR3 is CASSEGGSKDTQYF.

V and J are TRBV27 and TRBJ2-3; without DNA, the TCRdb call of TRBD1 cannot be checked. This CDR3 is 15 amino acids long. The germline gives CDR1 MNHEY, CDR2 SMNVEV (reference sequence). The CDR3 sequence: CASRRAQIPADTQYF.

This sequence joins TRBV6-5 and TRBJ1-4. Germline V gives CDR1 MNHEY, CDR2 SVGAGI. CDR3 length equals 15 residues. The CDR3 loop reads CASSYAGSGYEKLFF.

This chain connects TRBV6-1 to TRBJ1-4. Germline assignment: CDR1 MNHNS and CDR2 SASEGT. The CDR3 loop spans 13 amino acids. The CDR3 protein is CASSNIREEKLFF.

V gene TRBV6-5 combines with J gene TRBJ2-2; TCRdb indicates TRBD2, and absent DNA this call remains unverified. CDR1 and CDR2 from the germline V gene are MNHEY and SVGAGI. This CDR3 has 16 amino acids. CDR3 protein: CASSLLSGGAIGELFF.

The genes are TRBV15 and TRBJ2-5; TCRdb's D call, TRBD2, is unchecked because there is no DNA. Germline V lookup: CDR1 LNHNV, CDR2 YYDKDF (reference sequence). The CDR3 sequence is 18 residues long. CDR3 loop: CATSRTGTSGGDRETQYF. Full variable domain (missing parts from reference TRBV15 and TRBJ2-5): DAMVIQNPRYQVTQFGKPVTLSCSQTLNHNVMYWYQQKSSQAPKLLFHYYDKDFNNEADTPDNFQSRRPNTSFCFLDIRSPGLGDTAMYLCATSRTGTSGGDRETQYFGPGTRLLVL.

This chain uses TRBV7-7 with TRBJ2-7; TCRdb's D call, TRBD1, is unchecked because there is no DNA. There are 14 residues in the CDR3. CDR1 and CDR2 (germline): SSHAT, FNYEAQ (reference sequence). This chain's CDR3 is CASSPNRGLDEQYF.

The chain is built from TRBV18 and TRBJ2-1. CDR3 length: 14 amino acids. Germline V gene data show CDR1 as KGHSH and CDR2 as LQKENI. The CDR3 here is CASSPGAGYNEQFF.

The V call is TRBV6-5, the J call TRBJ2-3; TCRdb selects TRBD2, and the lack of DNA leaves this call unchecked. The V gene's germline CDR1 is MNHEY and CDR2 SVGAGI. The length of the CDR3 is 14 residues. The CDR3 protein is CASTRTSGGDTQYF.

CDR3 residues: CASSWSAGRKETQYF. The rearrangement links TRBV6-5 to TRBJ2-5; TCRdb's D call of TRBD2 is untestable without DNA. The germline gives CDR1 MNHEY, CDR2 SVGAGI. The CDR3 is 15 amino acids.

The chain joins TRBV27 to TRBJ2-5; TCRdb indicates TRBD1, and absent DNA this call remains unverified. From germline, CDR1 is MNHEY and CDR2 SMNVEV (reference sequence). This CDR3 contains 17 residues. The CDR3 loop reads CASIGEYEDRGQETQYF.

The J gene is TRBJ1-1, the V gene TRBV5-1. The CDR3 runs to 14 residues. CDR1 and CDR2 (germline): SGHRS, YFSETQ. The CDR3 loop reads CASSLSGVGTEAFF. Complete variable domain (other parts from reference TRBV5-1 and TRBJ1-1): KAGVTQTPRYLIKTRGQQVTLSCSPISGHRSVSWYQQTPGQGLQFLFEYFSETQRNKGNFPGRFSGRQFSNSRSEMNVSTLELGDSALYLCASSLSGVGTEAFFGQGTRLTVV.

CDR3 sequence: CASTKGTSGGASYGNEQFF. The chain is built from TRBV6-4 and TRBJ2-1; TCRdb names TRBD2, which stays unverified in the absence of DNA. Germline V gene sequence: CDR1 MRHNA, CDR2 SNTAGT. This CDR3 contains 19 residues.

This chain uses TRBV4-1 with TRBJ2-3; TCRdb lists TRBD1, though no DNA is available to test this call. The CDR3 is 18 residues long. Germline lookup yields CDR1 MGHRA and CDR2 YSYEKL. The CDR3 region is CASSPRPGLPTKTDTQYF.